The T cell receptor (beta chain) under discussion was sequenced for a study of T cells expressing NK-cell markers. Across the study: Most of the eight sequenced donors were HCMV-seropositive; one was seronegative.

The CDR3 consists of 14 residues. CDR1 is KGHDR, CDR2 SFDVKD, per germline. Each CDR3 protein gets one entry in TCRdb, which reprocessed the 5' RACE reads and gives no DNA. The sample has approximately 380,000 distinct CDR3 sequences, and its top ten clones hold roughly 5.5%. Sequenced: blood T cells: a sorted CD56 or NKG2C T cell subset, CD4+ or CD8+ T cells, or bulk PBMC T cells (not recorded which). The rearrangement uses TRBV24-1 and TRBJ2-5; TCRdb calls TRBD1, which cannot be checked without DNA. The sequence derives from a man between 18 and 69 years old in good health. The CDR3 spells CATSGTGGKETQYF.